A single sample is the source of the 10 T cell receptor beta chains below, sequenced in a study of human T cells and chemical hapten exposure. TCRdb re-analysed the RACE reads in MiXCR, keeping a single row per CDR3 protein. The sample holds some 90,000 distinct CDR3 sequences, roughly 8% seen once. The time point denotes: healthy volunteer bleed at 2 weeks. It was from unfractionated whole blood that total RNA was extracted. Sequencing was performed on whole blood. The receptors originated from a female donor in good health. Some clones in this sample may be carry-over from other donors' samples.

The chain is built from TRBV7-3 and TRBJ2-1, with no clear D. CDR1 is SGHTA, CDR2 FQGTGA, per germline. Deletions cut 3 bases from V and 5 bases from J, with 14 bases between. The CDR3 extends over 15 amino acids. The CDR3, as DNA: TGTGCCAGCAGCTTGACCAGTAGCCGCCACAATGAGCAGTTCTTC. Protein product: CASSLTSSRHNEQFF.

This chain links TRBV6-2 or TRBV6-3 with TRBJ2-5, with 9 bases that match TRBD2. The V gene end was trimmed by 2 bases and the J gene end by 1 base; junction bases not matched to a gene: 5. The CDR3 extends over 16 amino acids. Per the germline V gene, CDR1 is MNHEY and CDR2 is SVGEGT. The CDR3 DNA reads as TGTGCCAGCAGTTACGGTAGCGGGAGACTCCAAGAGACCCAGTACTTC. Translating it yields CASSYGSGRLQETQYF.

This clonotype was observed many times. V usage is TRBV18 and J usage is TRBJ2-1, with 10 nucleotides matching TRBD2. With 3 bases clipped from V and 6 bases from J, the junction kept 5 bases outside the gene matches. This CDR3 comprises 15 residues. CDR1 and CDR2 (germline): KGHSH, LQKENI. CDR3 nucleotide sequence: TGTGCCAGCTCACCGGGACTAGCGCCCGGCAATGAGCAGTTCTTC. This translates into CASSPGLAPGNEQFF.

Remarks on this clonotype: Possible read error: a much larger clone is one base away. This sequence joins TRBV3-1 and TRBJ2-7; 8 nucleotides agree with TRBD2. CDR1 and CDR2 from the germline V gene are LGHDT and YNNKEL (reference sequence). The CDR3 has 14 residues. The CDR3 DNA reads as TGTGCCGGCAGTCAAAGCGGGAGTAGCAACGAGCAGTACTTC. Translated: CAGSQSGSSNEQYF.

The chain uses TRBV4-2 and TRBJ2-7; 8 nucleotides align to TRBD2. V lost 0 bases to trimming and J lost 3 bases; unmatched junction nucleotides: 4. The CDR3 has 15 amino acids. Germline assignment: CDR1 LGHNA and CDR2 YNFKEQ. The CDR3 DNA follows: TGTGCCAGCAGCCAAGAGTGGACTAGCATCTACGAGCAGTACTTC. Its translation: CASSQEWTSIYEQYF.

This clonotype was detected a few times. This rearrangement joins TRBV19 to TRBJ1-2; D is unresolved. From germline, CDR1 is LNHDA and CDR2 SQIVND (reference sequence). Between the trimmed V and J ends, which lost 0 bases and 4 bases, there was a span of 15 bases. The CDR3 is 16 amino acids. The CDR3 loop reads CASSIEPLLSGYGYTF. CDR3 coding DNA: TGTGCCAGTAGTATAGAGCCCTTACTCTCCGGCTATGGCTACACCTTC.

This clonotype showed up many times. The rearrangement joins TRBV20-1 to TRBJ1-5; no definite D call. Deletions cut 6 bases from V and 1 base from J, with 13 bases between. The CDR3 runs to 14 residues. The germline CDR1 and CDR2 sequences are DFQATT and SNEGSKA (reference sequence). CDR3 residues: CSAPFEGSNQPQHF. The CDR3 bases are TGCAGTGCCCCCTTTGAGGGCAGCAATCAGCCCCAGCATTTT.

The chain recombines TRBV6-6 with TRBJ2-3; perhaps TRBD1 as D (6 bases). CDR3 size: 13 residues. V lost 7 bases, J lost 3 bases, and 11 bases lay in between. Germline V gene data show CDR1 as MNHNY and CDR2 as SVGAGI (reference sequence). CDR3 sequence: CASTNRETDTQYF. In DNA, the CDR3 is TGTGCCAGCACAAACAGGGAGACAGATACGCAGTATTTT.

This clonotype was seen repeatedly, ten times or more. The V call is TRBV6-6, the J call TRBJ2-7; no firm D call. V lost 0 bases and J 0 bases, leaving 12 bases between the germline ends. Per germline, CDR1 MNHNY and CDR2 SVGAGI (reference sequence). The CDR3 contains 16 residues. CDR3 nucleotides: TGTGCCAGCAGTTACTCGATGGCCGCCAGCTCCTACGAGCAGTACTTC. This translates into CASSYSMAASSYEQYF.

This sequence joins TRBV6-2 or TRBV6-3 and TRBJ2-2; 7 bases are a match to TRBD1. J lost 2 bases, V lost 4 bases, and 4 bases had no gene match. The germline V gene encodes CDR1 MNHEY and CDR2 SVGEGT. The CDR3 is made up of 15 amino acids. CDR3 DNA: TGTGCCAGCAGTTTGGCAGGGGGAAACACCGGGGAGCTGTTTTTT. Its protein product is CASSLAGGNTGELFF.